This T cell receptor (beta chain) was identified in a study of cytomegalovirus exposure and HLA in healthy donors. Study background: A later analysis reported the 120 or so validation repertoires used the same platform as the 666 first-cohort repertoires. General study results and limits: With high specificity and sensitivity, the classifier reportedly diagnosed cytomegalovirus status. Cytomegalovirus-associated TCR beta chains were listed, numbering 150 to 200.

As regards this clone: Its antigen is as yet unknown.

TCRdb's table, derived via immunoSEQ multiplex PCR, lists solely in-frame clones and lacks some. The sample shows more than 45,000 clones, about 95% of them seen only once. This CDR3 contains 15 residues. V shed 0 bases and J 8 bases; nucleotides not matched to a gene: 1. Germline V gene data show CDR1 as KGHSY and CDR2 as FQNENV. This sequence was found in a man younger than 35 in good health and CMV-seronegative. The sequencing input was PBMCs. This chain connects TRBV16 to TRBJ2-1; TRBD2 matches at 13 bases. In DNA form, the CDR3 reads TGTGCCAGCAGCCAATCGACTAGCGGGAGGCATGAGCAGTTCTTC. Translation gives CASSQSTSGRHEQFF.